This T cell receptor beta chain appears in the sequencing data of a study of monozygotic twins with inflammatory bowel disease. CDR3 size: 13 residues. The germline CDR1 and CDR2 sequences are MNHEY and SVGAGI. For this clonotype: Its target is unknown.

The UMIs carried a 6-nucleotide sample barcode, and they were added by template switching. With the 5' RACE reads reprocessed, TCRdb shows one record per CDR3 protein and no DNA. The sample data list around 370,000 distinct CDR3 sequences. Regarding the study as a whole: IBD patients carried less diverse TCRbeta repertoires (inverse Simpson) than healthy co-twins.

This sequence joins TRBV6-5 and TRBJ1-1. This sequence was found in a human donor with ulcerative colitis or Crohn's disease, or a healthy co-twin of an affected twin (not recorded which). The sequenced sample was blood. CDR3 residues: CASKVGLNTEAFF.